The clone carrying this T cell receptor (beta chain) was seen once. Its specificity is unknown. The donors were healthy bone marrow donors. J lost 0 bases, V lost 3 bases, and 2 bases had no gene match. CDR3 length: 15 residues. Germline lookup yields CDR1 SGHRS and CDR2 YFSETQ. This specimen comes from a study of cytomegalovirus exposure and HLA in healthy donors. Study-wide findings and caveats: Roughly 170 TCR beta chains were listed as cytomegalovirus-associated.

The PCR employed 60 Vbeta primers together with 13 Jbeta primers. The protocol was immunoSEQ multiplex PCR, while the TCRdb copy is restricted to in-frame clones and leaves out a portion. The data contain some 150,000 clones, about 72% of them seen just once; the ten biggest clones take up over 1.2%. The chain combines TRBV5-1 with TRBJ2-5; TRBD1 agrees at 10 bases. The TCR comes from a man aged 55 to 70 in good health and CMV-seronegative. The sample comprised PBMCs. CDR3 protein: CASSWGQGYQETQYF. CDR3 coding DNA: TGCGCCAGCAGCTGGGGACAGGGGTACCAAGAGACCCAGTACTTC.